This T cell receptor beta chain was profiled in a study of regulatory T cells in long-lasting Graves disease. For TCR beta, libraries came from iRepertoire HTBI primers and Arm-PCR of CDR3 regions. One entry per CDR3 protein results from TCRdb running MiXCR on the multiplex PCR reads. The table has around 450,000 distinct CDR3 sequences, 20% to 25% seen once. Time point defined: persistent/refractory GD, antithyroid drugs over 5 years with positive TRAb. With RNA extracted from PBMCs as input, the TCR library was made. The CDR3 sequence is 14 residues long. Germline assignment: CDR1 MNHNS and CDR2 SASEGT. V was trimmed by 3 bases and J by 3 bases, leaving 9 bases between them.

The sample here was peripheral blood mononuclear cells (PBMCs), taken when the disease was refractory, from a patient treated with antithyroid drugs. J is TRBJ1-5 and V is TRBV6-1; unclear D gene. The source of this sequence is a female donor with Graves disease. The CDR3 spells CASSEGSLNQPQHF. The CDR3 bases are TGTGCCAGCAGTGAGGGCTCCCTCAATCAGCCCCAGCATTTT.